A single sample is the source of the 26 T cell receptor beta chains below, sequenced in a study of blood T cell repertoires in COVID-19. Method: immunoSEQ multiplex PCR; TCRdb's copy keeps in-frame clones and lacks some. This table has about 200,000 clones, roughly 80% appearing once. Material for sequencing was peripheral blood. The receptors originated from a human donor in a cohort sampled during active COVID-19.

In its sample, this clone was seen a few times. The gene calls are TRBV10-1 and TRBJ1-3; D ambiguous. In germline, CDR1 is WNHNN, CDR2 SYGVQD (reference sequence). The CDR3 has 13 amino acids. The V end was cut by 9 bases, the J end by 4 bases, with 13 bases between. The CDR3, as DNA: TGCGCCAGGCGGGGTAACTCGGGAAACACCATATATTTT. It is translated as CARRGNSGNTIYF.

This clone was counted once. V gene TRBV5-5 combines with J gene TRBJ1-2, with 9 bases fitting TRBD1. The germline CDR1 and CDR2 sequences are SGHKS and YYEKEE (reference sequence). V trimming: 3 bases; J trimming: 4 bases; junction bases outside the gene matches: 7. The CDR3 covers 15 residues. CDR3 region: CASSSGTGSAYGYTF. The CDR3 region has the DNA TGTGCCAGCAGCTCTGGGACAGGGTCGGCCTATGGCTACACCTTC.

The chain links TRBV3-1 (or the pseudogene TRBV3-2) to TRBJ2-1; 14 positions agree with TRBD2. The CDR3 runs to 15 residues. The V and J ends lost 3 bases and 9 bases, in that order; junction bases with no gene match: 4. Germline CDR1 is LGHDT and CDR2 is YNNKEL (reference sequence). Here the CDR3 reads CASSQGLAGVGEQFF. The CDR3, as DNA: TGTGCCAGCAGCCAGGGACTAGCGGGAGTCGGTGAGCAGTTCTTC.

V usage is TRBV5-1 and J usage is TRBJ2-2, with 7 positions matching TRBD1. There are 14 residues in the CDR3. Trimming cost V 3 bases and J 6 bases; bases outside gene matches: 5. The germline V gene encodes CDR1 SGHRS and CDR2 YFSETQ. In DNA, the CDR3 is TGCGCCAGCAGCTCCCTCGGGACAGCCGGGGAGCTGTTTTTT. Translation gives CASSSLGTAGELFF.

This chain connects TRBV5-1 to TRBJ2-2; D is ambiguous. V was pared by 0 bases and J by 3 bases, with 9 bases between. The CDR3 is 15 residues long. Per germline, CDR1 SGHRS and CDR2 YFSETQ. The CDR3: CASSLEISDTGELFF. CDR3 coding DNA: TGCGCCAGCAGCTTGGAGATTTCAGACACCGGGGAGCTGTTTTTT.

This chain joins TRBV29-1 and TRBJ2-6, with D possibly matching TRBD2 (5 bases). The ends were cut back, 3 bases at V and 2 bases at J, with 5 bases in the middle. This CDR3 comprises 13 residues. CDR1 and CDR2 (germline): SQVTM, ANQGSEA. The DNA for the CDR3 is TGCAGCGTTGACGGGGCTGGGGCCAACGTCCTGACTTTC. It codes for CSVDGAGANVLTF.

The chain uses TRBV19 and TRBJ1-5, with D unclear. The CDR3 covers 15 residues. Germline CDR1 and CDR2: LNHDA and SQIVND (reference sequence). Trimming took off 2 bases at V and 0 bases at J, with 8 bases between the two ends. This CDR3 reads CASSIPGNSNQPQHF. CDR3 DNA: TGTGCCAGTAGTATACCGGGGAATAGCAATCAGCCCCAGCATTTT.

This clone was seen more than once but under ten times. DNA of the CDR3: TGTGCCAGCAGCTTAGCGCTGTCGCTAGCGGGGACGTCAGATACGCAGTATTTT. Translating it yields CASSLALSLAGTSDTQYF. The V gene is TRBV7-2, the J gene TRBJ2-3, with TRBD2 matching 9 bases. Germline values: CDR1 SGHTA, CDR2 FQGNSA. V lost 0 bases, J lost 4 bases, and 11 bases stayed unmatched. The CDR3 runs 18 residues.

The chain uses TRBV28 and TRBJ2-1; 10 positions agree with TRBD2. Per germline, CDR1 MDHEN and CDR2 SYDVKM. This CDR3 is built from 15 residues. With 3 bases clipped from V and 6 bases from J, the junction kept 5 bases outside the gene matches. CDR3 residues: CASSFFLAGVNEQFF. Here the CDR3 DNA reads TGTGCCAGCAGTTTTTTCCTAGCGGGAGTCAATGAGCAGTTCTTC.

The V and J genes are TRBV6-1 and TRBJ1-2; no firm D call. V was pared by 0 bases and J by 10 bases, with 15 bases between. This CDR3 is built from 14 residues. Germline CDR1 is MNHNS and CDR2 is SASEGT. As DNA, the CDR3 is TGTGCCAGCAGTGAAGCTGGAGAGCCCTTCCACTACACCTTC. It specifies CASSEAGEPFHYTF.

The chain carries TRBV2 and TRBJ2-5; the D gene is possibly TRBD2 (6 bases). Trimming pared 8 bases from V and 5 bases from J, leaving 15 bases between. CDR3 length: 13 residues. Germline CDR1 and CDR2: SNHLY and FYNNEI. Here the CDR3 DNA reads TGTGCCAGCCTGGCGGGGCCCACGGAGACCCAGTACTTC. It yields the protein CASLAGPTETQYF.

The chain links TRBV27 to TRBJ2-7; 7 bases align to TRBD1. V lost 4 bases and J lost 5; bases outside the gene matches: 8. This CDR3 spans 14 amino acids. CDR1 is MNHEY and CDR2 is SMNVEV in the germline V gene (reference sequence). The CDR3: CASSSSYRGHEQYF. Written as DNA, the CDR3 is TGTGCCAGCAGTTCATCCTACAGGGGACACGAGCAGTACTTC.

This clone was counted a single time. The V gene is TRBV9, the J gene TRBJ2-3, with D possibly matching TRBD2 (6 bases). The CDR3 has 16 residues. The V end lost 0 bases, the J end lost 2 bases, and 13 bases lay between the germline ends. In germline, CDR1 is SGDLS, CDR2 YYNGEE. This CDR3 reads CASSVGGRGHTDTQYF. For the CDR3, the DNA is TGTGCCAGCAGCGTAGGAGGGCGGGGTCACACAGATACGCAGTATTTT.

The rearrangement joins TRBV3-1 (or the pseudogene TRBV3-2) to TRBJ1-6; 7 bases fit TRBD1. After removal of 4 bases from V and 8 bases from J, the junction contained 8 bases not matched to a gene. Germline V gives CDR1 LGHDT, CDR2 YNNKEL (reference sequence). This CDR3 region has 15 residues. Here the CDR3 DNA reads TGTGCCAGCAGCCCAGGGACAGTCCGTTATTCACCCCTCCACTTT. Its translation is CASSPGTVRYSPLHF.

The CDR3 loop reads CASSLTLQGNYNSPLHF. The CDR3 bases are TGTGCCAGCAGCTTAACTTTACAGGGAAACTATAATTCACCCCTCCACTTT. The chain uses TRBV5-8 and TRBJ1-6; possible D gene TRBD1, 6 bases. The germline V gene encodes CDR1 SGHTS and CDR2 YDEGEE. The CDR3 is 17 residues long. Trimming cost V 2 bases and J 3 bases, with 15 bases left between them.

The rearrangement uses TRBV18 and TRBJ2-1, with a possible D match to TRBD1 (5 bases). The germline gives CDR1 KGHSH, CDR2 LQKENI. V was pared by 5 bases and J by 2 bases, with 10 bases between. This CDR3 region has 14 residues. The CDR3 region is CASSASGTYNEQFF. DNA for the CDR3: TGTGCCAGCTCAGCATCAGGGACCTACAATGAGCAGTTCTTC.

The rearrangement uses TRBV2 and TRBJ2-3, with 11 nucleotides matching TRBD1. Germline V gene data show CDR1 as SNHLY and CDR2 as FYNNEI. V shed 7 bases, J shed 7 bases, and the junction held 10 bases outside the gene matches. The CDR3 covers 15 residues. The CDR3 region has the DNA TGTGCCAGCACCGGGACAGGGGGATTACTTAATACGCAGTATTTT. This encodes CASTGTGGLLNTQYF.

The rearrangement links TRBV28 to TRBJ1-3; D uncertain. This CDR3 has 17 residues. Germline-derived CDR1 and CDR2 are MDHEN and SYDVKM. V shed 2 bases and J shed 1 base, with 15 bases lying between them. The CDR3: CASSLGPIGGSGNTIYF. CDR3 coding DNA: TGTGCCAGCAGTTTAGGACCGATCGGCGGGTCTGGAAACACCATATATTTT.

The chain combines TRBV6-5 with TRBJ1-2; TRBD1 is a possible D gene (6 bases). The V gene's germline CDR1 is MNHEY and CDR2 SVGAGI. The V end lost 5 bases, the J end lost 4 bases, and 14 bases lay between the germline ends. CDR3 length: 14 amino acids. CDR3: CASSPRGRGYGYTF. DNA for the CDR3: TGTGCCAGCAGTCCCAGGGGCAGGGGCTATGGCTACACCTTC.

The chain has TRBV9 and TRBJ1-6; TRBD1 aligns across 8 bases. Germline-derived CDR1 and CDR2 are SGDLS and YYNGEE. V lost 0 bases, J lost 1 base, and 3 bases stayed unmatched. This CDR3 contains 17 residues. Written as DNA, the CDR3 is TGTGCCAGCAGCGTAGCGACAGGGGCGTCCTATAATTCACCCCTCCACTTT. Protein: CASSVATGASYNSPLHF.

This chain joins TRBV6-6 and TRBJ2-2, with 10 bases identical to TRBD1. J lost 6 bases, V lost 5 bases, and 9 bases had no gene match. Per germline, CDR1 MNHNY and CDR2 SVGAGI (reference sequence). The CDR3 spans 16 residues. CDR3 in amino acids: CASSRERGQGAGELFF. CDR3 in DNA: TGTGCCAGCAGTCGGGAACGAGGACAGGGGGCCGGGGAGCTGTTTTTT.

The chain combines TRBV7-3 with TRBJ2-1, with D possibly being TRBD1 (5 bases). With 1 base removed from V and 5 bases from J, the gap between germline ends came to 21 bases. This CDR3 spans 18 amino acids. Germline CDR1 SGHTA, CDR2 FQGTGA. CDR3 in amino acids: CASSLMIAQFGRDNEQFF. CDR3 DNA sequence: TGTGCCAGCAGCTTAATGATCGCTCAATTCGGCAGGGACAATGAGCAGTTCTTC.

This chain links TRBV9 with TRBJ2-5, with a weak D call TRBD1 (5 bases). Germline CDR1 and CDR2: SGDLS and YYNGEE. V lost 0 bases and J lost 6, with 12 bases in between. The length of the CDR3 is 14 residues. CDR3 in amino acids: CASSVDSGIKTQYF. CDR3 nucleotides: TGTGCCAGCAGCGTAGATTCAGGGATAAAGACCCAGTACTTC.

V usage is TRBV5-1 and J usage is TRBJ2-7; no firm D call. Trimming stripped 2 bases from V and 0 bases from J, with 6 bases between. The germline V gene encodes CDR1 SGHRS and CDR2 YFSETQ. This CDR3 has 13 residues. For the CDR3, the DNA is TGCGCCAGCAGCTTAGCACCCTCCTACGAGCAGTACGTC. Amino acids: CASSLAPSYEQYV.

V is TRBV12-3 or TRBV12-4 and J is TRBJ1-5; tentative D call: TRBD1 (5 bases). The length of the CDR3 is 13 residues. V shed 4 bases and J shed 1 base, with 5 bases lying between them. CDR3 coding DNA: TGTGCCAGCAGTTACAGGAGCAATCAGCCCCAGCATTTT. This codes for CASSYRSNQPQHF.

CDR3 sequence reads: CASSQDTGKTFLWILPPTDTQYF. The DNA of the CDR3 is TGTGCCAGCAGCCAAGACACAGGAAAAACTTTCCTTTGGATCCTACCACCCACAGATACGCAGTATTTT. This chain uses TRBV14 with TRBJ2-3; a possible D gene is TRBD1 (5 bases). The CDR3 has 23 residues. Germline loops: CDR1 SGHDN, CDR2 FVKESK. V lost 0 bases and J lost 2, with 33 bases in between.